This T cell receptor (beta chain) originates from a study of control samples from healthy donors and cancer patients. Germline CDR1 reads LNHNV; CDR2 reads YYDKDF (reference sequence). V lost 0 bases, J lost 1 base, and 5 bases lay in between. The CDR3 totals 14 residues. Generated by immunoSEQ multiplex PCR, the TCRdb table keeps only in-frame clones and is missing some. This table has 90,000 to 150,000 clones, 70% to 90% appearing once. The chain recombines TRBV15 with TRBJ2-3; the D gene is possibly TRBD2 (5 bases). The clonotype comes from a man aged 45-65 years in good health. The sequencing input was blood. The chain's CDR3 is CATSRDGGTDTQYF. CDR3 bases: TGTGCCACCAGCAGAGACGGGGGCACAGATACGCAGTATTTT.